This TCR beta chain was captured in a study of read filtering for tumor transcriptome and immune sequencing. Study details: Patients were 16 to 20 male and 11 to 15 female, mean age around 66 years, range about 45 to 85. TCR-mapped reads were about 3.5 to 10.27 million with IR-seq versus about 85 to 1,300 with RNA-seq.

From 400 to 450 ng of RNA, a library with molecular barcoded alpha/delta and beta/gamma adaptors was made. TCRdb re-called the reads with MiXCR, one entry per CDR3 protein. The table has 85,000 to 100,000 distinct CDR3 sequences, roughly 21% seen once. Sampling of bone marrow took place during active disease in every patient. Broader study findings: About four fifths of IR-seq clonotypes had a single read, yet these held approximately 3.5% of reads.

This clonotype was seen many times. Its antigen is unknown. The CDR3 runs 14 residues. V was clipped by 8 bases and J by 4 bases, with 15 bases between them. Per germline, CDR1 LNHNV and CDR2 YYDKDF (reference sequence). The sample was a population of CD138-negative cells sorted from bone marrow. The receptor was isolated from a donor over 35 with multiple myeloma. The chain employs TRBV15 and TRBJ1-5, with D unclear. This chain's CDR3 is CATGGGWYNQPQHF. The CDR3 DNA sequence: TGTGCCACCGGAGGCGGTTGGTATAATCAGCCCCAGCATTTT. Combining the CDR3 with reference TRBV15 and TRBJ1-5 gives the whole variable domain DAMVIQNPRYQVTQFGKPVTLSCSQTLNHNVMYWYQQKSSQAPKLLFHYYDKDFNNEADTPDNFQSRRPNTSFCFLDIRSPGLGDTAMYLCATGGGWYNQPQHFGDGTRLSIL.